This T cell receptor beta chain was documented in a study of T cells in Graves' hyperthyroidism and ophthalmopathy. Among ophthalmopathy patients, the Clinical Activity Score reached at least 3, the NOSPECS grade reached at least 4, and duration remained under 3 months. Ten or more counts support this clonotype. Template material for amplifying TCR beta CDR3 regions consisted of RNA transcripts. Using the HTBI primer set, a first-round RT-PCR was run on the TCR CDR3. TCRdb reprocessed the multiplex PCR reads with MiXCR, giving one entry per CDR3 protein. The table records 360,000 or so distinct CDR3 sequences, roughly 18% of them present only once. CDR1 and CDR2 from the germline V gene are MNHEY and SMNVEV (reference sequence). This CDR3 contains 16 residues. V gave up 5 bases and J gave up 5 bases; unmatched junction bases: 11.

J is TRBJ1-1 and V is TRBV27; TRBD1 agrees at 10 bases. Sequenced: blood. The clonotype originates from a woman between 35 and 50 years old with Graves' ophthalmopathy. The CDR3, as DNA: TGTGCCAGCAGTCCCCTCCTGACAGGGGGCAGGACTGAAGCTTTCTTT. This codes for CASSPLLTGGRTEAFF.